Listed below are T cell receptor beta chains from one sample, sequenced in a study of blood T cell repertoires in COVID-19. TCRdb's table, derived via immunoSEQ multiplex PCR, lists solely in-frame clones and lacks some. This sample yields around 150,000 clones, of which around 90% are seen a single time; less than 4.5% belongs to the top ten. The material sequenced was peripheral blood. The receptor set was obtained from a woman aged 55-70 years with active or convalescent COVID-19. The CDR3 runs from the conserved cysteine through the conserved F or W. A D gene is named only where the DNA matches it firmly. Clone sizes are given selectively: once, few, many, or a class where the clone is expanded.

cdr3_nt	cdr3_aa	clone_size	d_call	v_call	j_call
TGTGCCACCTCCACTAGCGGGGATACGCAGTATTTT	CATSTSGDTQYF	.	TRBD2	TRBV24-1	TRBJ2-3
TGTGCCAGCAGTGGTAGCGGGGTCGTTGGGGACGAGCAGTACTTC	CASSGSGVVGDEQYF	few	TRBD2	TRBV2	TRBJ2-7
TGTGCCTGGAGTGTACTACAGGGAAACGGGACTGAAGCTTTCTTT	CAWSVLQGNGTEAFF	few	.	TRBV30	TRBJ1-1
TGTGCCAGCGGGCTGCGGGGTCTCCAAGAGACCCAGTACTTC	CASGLRGLQETQYF	.	.	TRBV7-2	TRBJ2-5
TGTGCCAGTAGTACCATGGGACAGGGGGCGTATCAGCCCCAGCATTTT	CASSTMGQGAYQPQHF	once	TRBD1	TRBV19	TRBJ1-5
TGCAGTGCCGTGGTCGAGGCTGAAGCTTTCTTT	CSAVVEAEAFF	.	.	TRBV20-1	TRBJ1-1
TGTGCCAGCAGCAATATCAGGACTAGCGGGGCCAATGAGCAGTTCTTC	CASSNIRTSGANEQFF	.	TRBD2	TRBV7-6	TRBJ2-1
TGTGCCAGCGAAACCTGGGACAGGGGGAGGCAAGACTTC	CASETWDRGRQDF	.	TRBD1	TRBV11-2	TRBJ1-2
TGTGCCAGCAGTTTATCGACAGAACCGCCCCTCCACTTT	CASSLSTEPPLHF	.	.	TRBV27	TRBJ1-6
TGTGCCAGTAGTGAACAGGGGGATTATGGCTACACCTTC	CASSEQGDYGYTF	.	TRBD1	TRBV19	TRBJ1-2
TGTGCCAGCAGTGACGGAGGCAATCAGCCCCAGCATTTT	CASSDGGNQPQHF	.	.	TRBV2	TRBJ1-5
TGTGCCAGAAGCTTGGTGGAGGGGAAACACACTGAAGCTTTCTTT	CARSLVEGKHTEAFF	.	.	TRBV5-3	TRBJ1-1
TGTGCCAGCAGTCTAGGGGGGGCTGGTGGCTACACCTTC	CASSLGGAGGYTF	.	.	TRBV6-5	TRBJ1-2
TGTGCCATCCGGGGGGGGGATGAGACCCAGTACTTC	CAIRGGDETQYF	.	TRBD2	TRBV10-3	TRBJ2-5
TGTGCCAGCAGCTTGCACGGACAGCGGGGCTACACCTTC	CASSLHGQRGYTF	.	.	TRBV7-8	TRBJ1-2
TGTGCCATCAGTGAGTCTGTCCGAGGCACTGAAGCTTTCTTT	CAISESVRGTEAFF	.	.	TRBV10-3	TRBJ1-1
TGTGCCAGCATAGGACAGGGGGCTGGTGAAAAACTGTTTTTT	CASIGQGAGEKLFF	.	TRBD1	TRBV2	TRBJ1-4
TGTGCCAGCAACCTGGACAGGGTCACTAATTCACCCCTCCACTTT	CASNLDRVTNSPLHF	.	TRBD1	TRBV2	TRBJ1-6
TGTGCCAGCAGGCCCAACAGACAGGGGATTTGGAGGGACACTGAAGCTTTCTTT	CASRPNRQGIWRDTEAFF	.	TRBD1	TRBV2	TRBJ1-1
TGTGCCAGTAGTATAGCCCTCCGCCCTAGCCAGCATTTT	CASSIALRPSQHF	.	.	TRBV19	TRBJ1-5
TGTGCCATCAGTGAGTCGCATGACAGGAACTCCGGCTACACCTTC	CAISESHDRNSGYTF	once	.	TRBV10-3	TRBJ1-2
TGTGCCAGCAGTTCCACAGGGGACACTGAAGCTTTCTTT	CASSSTGDTEAFF	once	TRBD1	TRBV2	TRBJ1-1
TGTGCCACCAGCAGGGGCGGGAGCTCCTACGAGCAGTACTTC	CATSRGGSSYEQYF	.	TRBD2	TRBV15	TRBJ2-7
TGTGCCATCAGTGCCGGGACAGCATATGAAAAACTGTTTTTT	CAISAGTAYEKLFF	.	TRBD1	TRBV10-3	TRBJ1-4
TGTGCCAGCAGCCAACACAGGGGGATTAATTCGGATGGCTACACCTTC	CASSQHRGINSDGYTF	once	TRBD1	TRBV7-2	TRBJ1-2
TGCGCCAGCAGCTTACGTACATCCTCCTACAATGAGCAGTTCTTC	CASSLRTSSYNEQFF	.	.	TRBV5-1	TRBJ2-1
TGTGCCAGCTGGGGGACAGGGGTGGGTGAGCAGTTCTTC	CASWGTGVGEQFF	once	TRBD1	TRBV3-1/TRBV3-2	TRBJ2-1
TGTGCCAGCAGCGACTCCGGGACAGGGGGCGGTCAGCCCCAGCATTTT	CASSDSGTGGGQPQHF	.	TRBD1	TRBV7-9	TRBJ1-5
TGTGCCACCAGCAGAACAACAGGGGGGGACTACGTTCTAGCCAAAAACATTCAGTACTTC	CATSRTTGGDYVLAKNIQYF	.	.	TRBV15	TRBJ2-4
TGTGCCAGCAGGGGCACTGGAAACACCATATATTTT	CASRGTGNTIYF	once	.	TRBV6-5	TRBJ1-3
TGTGCCTGGCAGACAGGAGATAGCAATCAGCCCCAGCATTTT	CAWQTGDSNQPQHF	.	.	TRBV30	TRBJ1-5
TGTGCCAGCAGGCGATCTTCCATGGGACTAGGTTATACCGGGGAGCTGTTTTTT	CASRRSSMGLGYTGELFF	.	TRBD2	TRBV6-6	TRBJ2-2
TGTGCCAGCAGCCCGGACACTGAGACCCAGTACTTC	CASSPDTETQYF	once	.	TRBV7-2	TRBJ2-5
TGTGCCAGCCATCTTCGGGGGGGCACCAATCAGCCCCAGCATTTT	CASHLRGGTNQPQHF	.	.	TRBV5-6	TRBJ1-5
TGTGCCACCTCCCCCCCGGGGGGCAGTACGGCCCAGCATTTT	CATSPPGGSTAQHF	.	.	TRBV19	TRBJ1-5